The 10 T cell receptor beta chains in this list originate from one sample, sequenced in a study of cytomegalovirus exposure and HLA in healthy donors. Primers: 60 Vbeta forward and 13 Jbeta reverse. Sequencing used immunoSEQ multiplex PCR; TCRdb keeps in-frame clones, though not all of them. The table lists around 110,000 clones, about four fifths of them singletons. Sequencing was performed on PBMCs. The receptors were sampled from a man aged 30 to 45 in good health and CMV-seropositive.

This clone was recorded once. The chain links TRBV27 to TRBJ2-1; TRBD2 agrees at 7 bases. Germline lookup yields CDR1 MNHEY and CDR2 SMNVEV (reference sequence). Trimming at V came to 5 bases and at J to 0 bases, leaving 10 bases not matched to a gene. The CDR3 has 17 amino acids. The CDR3 is CASSPYWRESSYNEQFF. The CDR3 region has the DNA TGTGCCAGCAGTCCATACTGGCGGGAGTCCTCCTACAATGAGCAGTTCTTC.

The chain is built from TRBV7-3 and TRBJ2-1; no definite D call. The CDR3 loop spans 12 amino acids. V was pared by 5 bases and J by 9 bases, with 11 bases between. Germline assignment: CDR1 SGHTA and CDR2 FQGTGA. CDR3 bases: TGTGCCAGCAGCCCGATCGGCGGTGAGCAGTTCTTC. Translating gives CASSPIGGEQFF.

The chain employs TRBV6-1 and TRBJ2-7; 9 positions agree with TRBD1. Germline trimming cut 8 bases from V and 6 bases from J; bases unmatched to any gene: 11. In germline, CDR1 is MNHNS, CDR2 SASEGT. The CDR3 length is 14 residues. CDR3 nucleotides: TGTGCCAGCCCCGTAGGGACAGGGATATCCGAGCAGTACTTC. It codes for CASPVGTGISEQYF.

The genes are TRBV5-6 and TRBJ1-2; D perhaps matches TRBD1 (5 bases). The V gene lost 2 bases and the J gene lost 2 bases, with 7 bases spanning the gap. CDR3 length: 13 amino acids. The germline V gene encodes CDR1 SGHDT and CDR2 YYEEEE. CDR3 sequence: CASSFQGNYGYTF. The CDR3 DNA follows: TGTGCCAGCAGCTTTCAGGGAAACTATGGCTACACCTTC.

The chain links TRBV18 to TRBJ1-2; tentative D call: TRBD1 (5 bases). Trimming removed 4 bases from V and 3 bases from J, with 12 bases in between. The CDR3 covers 14 residues. Germline-derived CDR1 and CDR2 are KGHSH and LQKENI. CDR3 amino acids: CASSLRVFDYGYTF. Here the CDR3 DNA reads TGTGCCAGCTCACTCAGGGTTTTCGACTATGGCTACACCTTC.

This clone came up once. This chain links TRBV5-4 with TRBJ2-7, with 7 nucleotides matching TRBD1. V dropped 4 bases and J dropped 2; count of bases not matched to a gene: 3. CDR3 length: 13 residues. Germline-derived CDR1 and CDR2 are SGHNT and YYREEE (reference sequence). CDR3 sequence (DNA): TGTGCCAGCAGCCACAGGGGACCCTACGAGCAGTACTTC. Translation gives CASSHRGPYEQYF.

This rearrangement joins TRBV4-2 to TRBJ2-1; TRBD2 aligns across 7 bases. The J segment lost 4 bases and the V segment lost 0 bases, leaving 6 bases of the junction unmatched. This CDR3 comprises 16 residues. Germline V gene data show CDR1 as LGHNA and CDR2 as YNFKEQ. CDR3 sequence: CASSQDPASGYNEQFF. CDR3 sequence (DNA): TGTGCCAGCAGCCAAGATCCTGCTAGCGGATACAATGAGCAGTTCTTC.

The rearrangement joins TRBV4-1 to TRBJ2-1; D call uncertain. This CDR3 has 14 residues. V shed 3 bases and J shed 2 bases, with 8 bases lying between them. In germline, CDR1 is MGHRA, CDR2 YSYEKL. The CDR3 protein is CASSQPVAYNEQFF. CDR3 sequence (DNA): TGCGCCAGCAGCCAGCCGGTGGCCTACAATGAGCAGTTCTTC.

The genes are TRBV11-3 and TRBJ1-6; D gene ambiguous. The CDR3 spans 14 residues. Germline loops: CDR1 SGHNT, CDR2 YENEEA. V shed 2 bases and J shed 6 bases, with 8 bases lying between them. CDR3 residues: CASSLTHSNSPLHF. In DNA, the CDR3 is TGTGCCAGCAGCTTAACCCACTCTAATTCACCCCTCCACTTT.

A remark on this clone: The same CDR3 can be traced to other DNA sequences in this sample. The chain combines TRBV10-3 with TRBJ2-7; 10 positions agree with TRBD1. The CDR3 loop spans 14 amino acids. The trim removed 4 bases at V and 0 bases at J, leaving 0 bases unmatched. The V gene's germline CDR1 is ENHRY and CDR2 SYGVKD. CDR3 protein: CAISGTGGSYEQYF. The CDR3 nucleotides read TGTGCCATCAGTGGGACAGGGGGCTCCTACGAGCAGTACTTC.